These 18 T cell receptor beta chains were sequenced from one sample in a study of blood T cells in healthy people across ages. A second PCR of about 7 to 12 cycles used a sample-barcoded 5' primer and a J-beta primer mix. TCRdb re-derived calls from the 5' RACE reads in MiXCR, one entry per CDR3 protein. This sample carries approximately 850,000 distinct CDR3 sequences, roughly 64% of them seen once, and the ten largest clones take over 20%. Sequencing was done on a sample of blood. These receptors all stem from a man aged 25 to 45 in good health.

This clonotype has a single count. The rearrangement uses TRBV7-9 and TRBJ2-3, with 8 bases aligning to TRBD1. V dropped 5 bases and J dropped 4; count of bases not matched to a gene: 8. This CDR3 is 15 amino acids long. Per the germline V gene, CDR1 is SEHNR and CDR2 is FQNEAQ (reference sequence). The CDR3 sequence: CASSPKTGAPDTQYF. The CDR3 coding sequence is TGTGCCAGCAGCCCAAAGACAGGGGCCCCAGATACGCAGTATTTT.

This clonotype was counted only a few times. This chain joins TRBV4-3 and TRBJ1-1; 8 positions match TRBD1. The germline V gene encodes CDR1 LGHNA and CDR2 YSLEER. This CDR3 region has 13 residues. V trimming: 2 bases; J trimming: 7 bases; junction bases outside the gene matches: 3. DNA of the CDR3: TGCGCCAGCAGCCAAAGGACAGGGTTTGAAGCTTTCTTT. It specifies CASSQRTGFEAFF.

The V call is TRBV4-1, the J call TRBJ1-1; 7 bases align to TRBD1. The germline CDR1 and CDR2 sequences are MGHRA and YSYEKL. This CDR3 comprises 13 residues. V trimming: 2 bases; J trimming: 7 bases; junction bases outside the gene matches: 4. The CDR3 spells CASSQNTGVEAFF. CDR3 bases: TGCGCCAGCAGCCAAAATACAGGGGTTGAAGCTTTCTTT.

V is TRBV4-2 and J is TRBJ2-7, with 9 nucleotides matching TRBD1. The CDR3 is made up of 17 amino acids. V dropped 2 bases and J dropped 3; count of bases not matched to a gene: 11. Looked up from germline, CDR1 is LGHNA and CDR2 is YNFKEQ. The CDR3 protein is CASSQYLGDRDLYEQYF. The CDR3 DNA reads TGTGCCAGCAGCCAATACCTCGGGGACAGGGACCTCTACGAGCAGTACTTC.

This clonotype was picked up a small number of times. The chain joins TRBV7-2 to TRBJ2-7; D is perhaps TRBD1 or TRBD2 (5 bases each). CDR1 is SGHTA, CDR2 FQGNSA, per germline. V lost 5 bases and J lost 4, with 12 bases in between. The CDR3 length is 13 residues. CDR3 in amino acids: CASSPGTRYEQYF. The CDR3 nucleotides are TGTGCCAGCAGCCCCGGGACGAGGTACGAGCAGTACTTC.

The chain links TRBV4-3 to TRBJ2-7; D is possibly TRBD1 (5 bases). The CDR3 extends over 15 amino acids. CDR1 is LGHNA, CDR2 YSLEER, per germline. V was shortened by 0 bases and J by 6 bases, with 15 bases between the two germline ends. The CDR3 reads CASSQDRGLPSEQYF. In DNA, the CDR3 is TGCGCCAGCAGCCAAGATAGGGGCCTCCCCTCCGAGCAGTACTTC.

CDR3 region: CASSYVGFGYTF. CDR3 DNA sequence: TGTGCCAGCAGTTATGTGGGGTTCGGCTACACCTTC. The chain couples TRBV6-2 or TRBV6-3 to TRBJ1-2; D gene ambiguous. V lost 3 bases to trimming and J lost 8 bases, with 10 bases between them. This CDR3 region has 12 residues. Germline-derived CDR1 and CDR2 are MNHEY and SVGEGT.

V usage is TRBV4-2 and J usage is TRBJ1-2, with D maybe TRBD1 (5 bases). The V gene's germline CDR1 is LGHNA and CDR2 YNFKEQ. With 3 bases removed from V and 4 bases from J, the gap between germline ends came to 15 bases. The length of the CDR3 is 15 residues. DNA of the CDR3: TGTGCCAGCAGCCAGGTCATCGGGACCTCCTATGGCTACACCTTC. This gives the protein CASSQVIGTSYGYTF.

This clonotype has just one count. The chain carries TRBV6-5 and TRBJ1-1, with D maybe TRBD1 (6 bases). CDR1 is MNHEY, CDR2 SVGAGI, per germline. The CDR3 is 13 residues long. Trimming removed 0 bases at V and 6 bases at J, with 8 bases between. Here the CDR3 DNA reads TGTGCCAGCAGTTACTCGAGGACAGCTGAAGCTTTCTTT. Amino acids: CASSYSRTAEAFF.

V usage is TRBV2 and J usage is TRBJ1-6; no definite D call. CDR3 length equals 15 residues. Trimming stripped 8 bases from V and 0 bases from J, with 11 bases between. The germline V gene has CDR1 SNHLY and CDR2 FYNNEI. The DNA for the CDR3 is TGTGCCAGCTCGTACAGCAGCTCCTATAATTCACCCCTCCACTTT. Its protein product is CASSYSSSYNSPLHF.

In this sample, this clonotype turned up a few times. The J gene is TRBJ2-7, the V gene TRBV6-2 or TRBV6-3, with D possibly being TRBD2 (6 bases). The last part of the DNA fits TRBJ2-5 better; the J call may be wrong. CDR1 and CDR2 (germline): MNHEY, SVGEGT. This CDR3 region has 15 residues. The CDR3 DNA reads as TGTGCCAGCAGTCCCACCGGGACTCCGGTTGAGACCCAGTACTTC. Translating it yields CASSPTGTPVETQYF.

This chain uses TRBV5-5 with TRBJ2-5, with no clear D. CDR3 size: 11 residues. CDR1 SGHKS and CDR2 YYEKEE come from the germline V gene (reference sequence). Trimming left V 0 bases short and J 6 bases short, with 3 bases between. As DNA, the CDR3 is TGTGCCAGCAGCTTGGAACAGACCCAGTACTTC. Protein sequence: CASSLEQTQYF. The complete variable domain, with remaining parts taken from reference TRBV5-5 and TRBJ2-5, reads DAGVTQSPTHLIKTRGQQVTLRCSPISGHKSVSWYQQVLGQGPQFIFQYYEKEERGRGNFPDRFSARQFPNYSSELNVNALLLGDSALYLCASSLEQTQYFGPGTRLLVL.

The chain joins TRBV4-2 to TRBJ2-5; the D gene is possibly TRBD1 (5 bases). V was cut by 0 bases and J by 5 bases, with 16 bases left in between. CDR1 is LGHNA and CDR2 is YNFKEQ in the germline V gene. CDR3 length: 16 amino acids. CDR3 sequence reads: CASSQEGPRGLETQYF. The CDR3 DNA reads as TGTGCCAGCAGCCAAGAGGGCCCTAGGGGCCTTGAGACCCAGTACTTC.

The chain recombines TRBV19 with TRBJ2-1; 8 nucleotides align to TRBD2. Trimming cost V 5 bases and J 0 bases; bases outside gene matches: 15. The CDR3 loop spans 19 amino acids. The V gene's germline CDR1 is LNHDA and CDR2 SQIVND (reference sequence). CDR3 coding DNA: TGTGCCAGTAGTCTCGCCGGGAGGGGAGCGACGAGCTCCTACAATGAGCAGTTCTTC. Translation gives CASSLAGRGATSSYNEQFF.

This clonotype was seen a handful of times. The chain combines TRBV29-1 with TRBJ2-5, with a tentative D call TRBD1 (7 bases). CDR3 length: 13 residues. Germline loops: CDR1 SQVTM, CDR2 ANQGSEA. V lost 7 bases, J lost 11 bases, and 23 bases lay in between. CDR3 residues: CSAEGQQLREQYF. In nucleotides, the CDR3 is TGCAGCGCCGAGGGACAGCAGCTACGGGAGCAGTACTTC.

This clonotype was seen more than once but under ten times. The V gene is TRBV12-3 or TRBV12-4, the J gene TRBJ2-7; TRBD1 is a possible D gene (6 bases). Trimming removed 3 bases at V and 3 bases at J, with 15 bases between. The CDR3 consists of 15 residues. For the CDR3, the DNA is TGTGCCAGCAGTTTTCAGGGGCCAGCCATCTACGAGCAGTACTTC. This sequence encodes CASSFQGPAIYEQYF.

The genes are TRBV10-3 and TRBJ2-7; D gene uncertain. Germline V gives CDR1 ENHRY, CDR2 SYGVKD. V lost 8 bases and J 2 bases, leaving 13 bases between the germline ends. The CDR3 loop spans 13 amino acids. The CDR3 coding sequence is TGTGCCATCCCCAGTATGGATCCCTACGAGCAGTACTTC. The encoded protein is CAIPSMDPYEQYF.

The chain joins TRBV18 to TRBJ2-5; the match to TRBD1 covers 9 bases. The J call may be wrong; the DNA end is better matched by TRBJ2-7. The germline CDR1 and CDR2 sequences are KGHSH and LQKENI. This CDR3 contains 16 residues. CDR3 residues: CASSSSGTGLGYEQYF. CDR3 DNA: TGTGCCAGCTCATCCTCCGGGACAGGGCTTGGGTACGAGCAGTACTTC.